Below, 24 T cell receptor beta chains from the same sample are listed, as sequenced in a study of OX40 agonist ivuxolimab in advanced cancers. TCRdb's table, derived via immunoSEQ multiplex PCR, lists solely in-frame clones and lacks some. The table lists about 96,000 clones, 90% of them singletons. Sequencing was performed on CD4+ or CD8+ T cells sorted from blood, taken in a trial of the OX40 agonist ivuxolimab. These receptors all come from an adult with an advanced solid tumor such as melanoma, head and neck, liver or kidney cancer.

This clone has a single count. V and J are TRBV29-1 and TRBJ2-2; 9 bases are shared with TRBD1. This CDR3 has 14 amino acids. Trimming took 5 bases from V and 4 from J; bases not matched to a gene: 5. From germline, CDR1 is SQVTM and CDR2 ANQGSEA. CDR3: CSVKRTGATGELFF. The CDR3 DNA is TGCAGCGTTAAACGGACAGGGGCCACCGGGGAGCTGTTTTTT.

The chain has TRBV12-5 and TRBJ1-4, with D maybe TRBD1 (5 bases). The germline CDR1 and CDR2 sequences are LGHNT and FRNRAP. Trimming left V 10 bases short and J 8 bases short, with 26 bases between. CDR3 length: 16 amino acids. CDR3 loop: CATGRGRYLSREKLFF. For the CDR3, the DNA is TGTGCTACCGGAAGGGGCAGATATTTAAGTAGGGAAAAACTGTTTTTT.

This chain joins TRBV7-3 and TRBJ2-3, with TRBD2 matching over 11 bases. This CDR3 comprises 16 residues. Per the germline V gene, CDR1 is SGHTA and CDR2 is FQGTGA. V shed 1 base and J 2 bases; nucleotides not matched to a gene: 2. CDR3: CASSLISGRATDTQYF. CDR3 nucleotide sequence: TGTGCCAGCAGCTTAATTAGCGGGAGGGCCACAGATACGCAGTATTTT.

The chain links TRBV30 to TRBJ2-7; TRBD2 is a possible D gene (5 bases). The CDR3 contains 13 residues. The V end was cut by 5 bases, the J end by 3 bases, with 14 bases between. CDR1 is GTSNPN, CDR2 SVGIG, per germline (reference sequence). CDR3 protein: CAWGVGGSYEQYF. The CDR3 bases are TGTGCCTGGGGAGTCGGAGGTAGCTACGAGCAGTACTTC.

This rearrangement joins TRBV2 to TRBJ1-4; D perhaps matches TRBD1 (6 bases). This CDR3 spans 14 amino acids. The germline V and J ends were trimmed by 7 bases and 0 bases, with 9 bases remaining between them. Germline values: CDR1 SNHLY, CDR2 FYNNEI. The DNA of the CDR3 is TGTGCCAGCAAAAGGACAGCAACTAATGAAAAACTGTTTTTT. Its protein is CASKRTATNEKLFF.

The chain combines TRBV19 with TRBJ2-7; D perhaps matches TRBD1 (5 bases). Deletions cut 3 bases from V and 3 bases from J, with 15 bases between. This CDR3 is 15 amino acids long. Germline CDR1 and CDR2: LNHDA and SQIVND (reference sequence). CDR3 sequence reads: CASSIAADRSYEQYF. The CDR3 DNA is TGTGCCAGTAGTATTGCGGCAGACAGAAGCTACGAGCAGTACTTC.

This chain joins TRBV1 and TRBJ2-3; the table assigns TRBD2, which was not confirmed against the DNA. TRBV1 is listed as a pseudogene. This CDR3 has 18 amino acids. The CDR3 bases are TGCACCAGCAGCCAAGCCGTTCTAGCGGGAGGAGGTATATATACGCAGTATTTT. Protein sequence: CTSSQAVLAGGGIYTQYF.

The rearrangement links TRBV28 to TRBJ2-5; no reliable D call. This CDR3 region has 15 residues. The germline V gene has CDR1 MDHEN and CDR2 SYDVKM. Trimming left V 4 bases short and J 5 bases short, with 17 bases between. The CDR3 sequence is CASSSQSGDSETQYF. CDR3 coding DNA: TGTGCCAGCAGTTCCCAAAGTGGGGATAGCGAGACCCAGTACTTC.

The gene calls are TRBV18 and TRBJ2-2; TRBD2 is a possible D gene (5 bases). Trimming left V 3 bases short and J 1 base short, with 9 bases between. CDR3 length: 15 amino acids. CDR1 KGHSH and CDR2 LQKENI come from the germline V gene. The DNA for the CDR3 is TGTGCCAGCTCACCGACCAGCGGGAACACCGGGGAGCTGTTTTTT. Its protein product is CASSPTSGNTGELFF. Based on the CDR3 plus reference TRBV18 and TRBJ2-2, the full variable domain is NAGVMQNPRHLVRRRGQEARLRCSPMKGHSHVYWYRQLPEEGLKFMVYLQKENIIDESGMPKERFSAEFPKEGPSILRIQQVVRGDSAAYFCASSPTSGNTGELFFGEGSRLTVL.

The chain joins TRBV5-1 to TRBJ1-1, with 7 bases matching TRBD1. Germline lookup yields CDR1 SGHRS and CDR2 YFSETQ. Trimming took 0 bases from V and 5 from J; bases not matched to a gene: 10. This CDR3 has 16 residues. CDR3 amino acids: CASSLEPGIRGTEAFF. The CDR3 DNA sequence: TGCGCCAGCAGCTTGGAGCCGGGGATCAGGGGGACTGAAGCTTTCTTT.

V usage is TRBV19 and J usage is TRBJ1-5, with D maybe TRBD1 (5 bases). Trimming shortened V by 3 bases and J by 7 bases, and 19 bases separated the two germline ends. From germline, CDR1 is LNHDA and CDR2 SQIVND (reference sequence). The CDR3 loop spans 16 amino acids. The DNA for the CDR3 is TGTGCCAGTAGTATTCTATTCAGGGAGGATTTCCAGCCCCAGCATTTT. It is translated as CASSILFREDFQPQHF.

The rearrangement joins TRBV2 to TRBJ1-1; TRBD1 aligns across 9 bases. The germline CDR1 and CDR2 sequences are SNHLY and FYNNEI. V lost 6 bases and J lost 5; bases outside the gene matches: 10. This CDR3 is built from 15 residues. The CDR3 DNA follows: TGTGCCAGCAGAGATCACAGGGGGCAAGGAACTGAAGCTTTCTTT. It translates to CASRDHRGQGTEAFF.

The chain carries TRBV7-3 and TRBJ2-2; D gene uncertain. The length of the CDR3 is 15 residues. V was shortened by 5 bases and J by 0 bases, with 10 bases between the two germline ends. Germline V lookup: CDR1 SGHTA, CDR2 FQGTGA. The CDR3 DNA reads TGTGCCAGCAGCCTCACGGATTCGAACACCGGGGAGCTGTTTTTT. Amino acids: CASSLTDSNTGELFF.

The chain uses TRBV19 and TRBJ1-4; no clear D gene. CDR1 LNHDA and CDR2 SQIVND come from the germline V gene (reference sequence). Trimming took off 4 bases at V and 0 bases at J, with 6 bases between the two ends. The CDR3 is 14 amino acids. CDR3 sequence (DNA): TGTGCCAGTAGTACACAAGCAACTAATGAAAAACTGTTTTTT. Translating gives CASSTQATNEKLFF.

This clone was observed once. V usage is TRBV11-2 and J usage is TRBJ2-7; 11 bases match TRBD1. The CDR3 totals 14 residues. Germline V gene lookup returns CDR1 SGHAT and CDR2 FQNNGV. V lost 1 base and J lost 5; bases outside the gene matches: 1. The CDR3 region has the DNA TGTGCCAGCAGCTTAGGGACAGGGGGCAACGAGCAGTACTTC. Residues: CASSLGTGGNEQYF.

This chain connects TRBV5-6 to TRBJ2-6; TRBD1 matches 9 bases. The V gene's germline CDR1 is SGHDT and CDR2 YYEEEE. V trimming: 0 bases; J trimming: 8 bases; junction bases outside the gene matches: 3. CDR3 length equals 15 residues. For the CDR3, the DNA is TGTGCCAGCAGCTTGGGGGACAGGGCTACCAACGTCCTGACTTTC. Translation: CASSLGDRATNVLTF.

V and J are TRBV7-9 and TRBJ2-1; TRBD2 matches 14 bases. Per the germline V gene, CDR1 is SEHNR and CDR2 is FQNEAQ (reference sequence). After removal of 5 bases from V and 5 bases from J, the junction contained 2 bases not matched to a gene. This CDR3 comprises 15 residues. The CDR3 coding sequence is TGTGCCAGCAGCCCGGGACTAGCGGGAGACAATGAGCAGTTCTTC. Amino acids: CASSPGLAGDNEQFF.

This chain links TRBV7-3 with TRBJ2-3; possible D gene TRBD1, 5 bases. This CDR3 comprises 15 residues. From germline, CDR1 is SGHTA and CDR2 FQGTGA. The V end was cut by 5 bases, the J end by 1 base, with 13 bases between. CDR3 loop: CASSPDSVGTDTQYF. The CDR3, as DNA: TGTGCCAGCAGCCCAGACAGCGTCGGCACAGATACGCAGTATTTT.

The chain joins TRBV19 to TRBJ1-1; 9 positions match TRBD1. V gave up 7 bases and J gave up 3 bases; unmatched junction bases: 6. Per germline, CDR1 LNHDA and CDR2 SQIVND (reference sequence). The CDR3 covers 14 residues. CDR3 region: CASTPGTGYTEAFF. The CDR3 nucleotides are TGTGCCAGTACCCCAGGGACAGGGTACACTGAAGCTTTCTTT.

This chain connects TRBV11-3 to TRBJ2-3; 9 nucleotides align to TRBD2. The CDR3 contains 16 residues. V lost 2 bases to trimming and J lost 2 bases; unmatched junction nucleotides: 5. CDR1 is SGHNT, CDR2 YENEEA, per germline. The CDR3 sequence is CASSLIAGDLTDTQYF. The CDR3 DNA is TGTGCCAGCAGCTTAATAGCGGGAGACCTCACAGATACGCAGTATTTT.

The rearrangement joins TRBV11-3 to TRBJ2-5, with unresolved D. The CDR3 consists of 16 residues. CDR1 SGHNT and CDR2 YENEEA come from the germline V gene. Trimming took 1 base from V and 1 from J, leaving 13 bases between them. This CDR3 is CASSLGLLNLQETQYF. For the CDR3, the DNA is TGTGCCAGCAGCTTAGGCTTACTAAATCTCCAAGAGACCCAGTACTTC. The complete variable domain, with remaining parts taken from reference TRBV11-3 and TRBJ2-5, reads EAGVVQSPRYKIIEKKQPVAFWCNPISGHNTLYWYLQNLGQGPELLIRYENEEAVDDSQLPKDRFSAERLKGVDSTLKIQPAELGDSAVYLCASSLGLLNLQETQYFGPGTRLLVL.

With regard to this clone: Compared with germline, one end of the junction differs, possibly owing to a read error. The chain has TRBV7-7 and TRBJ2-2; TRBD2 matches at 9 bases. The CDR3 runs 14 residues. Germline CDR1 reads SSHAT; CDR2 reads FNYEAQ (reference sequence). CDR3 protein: CASSLSGRTGELFF. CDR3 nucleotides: TGTGCTAGCAGCTTAAGCGGGAGGACCGGGGAGCTGTTTTTT.

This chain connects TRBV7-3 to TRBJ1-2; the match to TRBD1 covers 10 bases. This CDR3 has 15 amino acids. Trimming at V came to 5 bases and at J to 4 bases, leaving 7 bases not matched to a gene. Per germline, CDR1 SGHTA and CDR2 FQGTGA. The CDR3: CASSPQGTGAYGYTF. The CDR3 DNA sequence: TGTGCCAGCAGCCCCCAGGGGACAGGGGCCTATGGCTACACCTTC.

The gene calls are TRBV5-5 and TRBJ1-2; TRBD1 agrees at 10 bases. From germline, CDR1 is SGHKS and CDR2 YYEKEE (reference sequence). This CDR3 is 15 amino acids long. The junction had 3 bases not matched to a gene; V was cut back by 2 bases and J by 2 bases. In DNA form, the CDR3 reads TGTGCCAGCAGCTTAAGACAGGGGGCCAACTATGGCTACACCTTC. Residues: CASSLRQGANYGYTF.